A selection of T cell receptor beta chains follows, all from one sample in a study of T cell changes during pregnancy in multiple sclerosis. Only in-frame clones appear in the TCRdb table, and some are missing; sequencing was by immunoSEQ multiplex PCR. The sample lists some 80,000 clones, about 91% occurring once. The material sequenced was peripheral blood, taken before pregnancy. The receptors were sampled from a female donor with multiple sclerosis, enrolled in a pregnancy study. Each CDR3 is given with its conserved first and last residue. Fields, in order: J gene, D gene, clone size, V gene, CDR3 protein, CDR3 DNA. The D gene is left open where the match is weak. The listing skips clone size in some rows; elsewhere it reads once, few, many or a size class.

>TRBJ1-2|TRBD1|-|TRBV27
CASSFLSGTANYGYTF
TGTGCCAGCAGTTTCCTGTCCGGGACAGCTAACTATGGCTACACCTTC
>TRBJ1-1|-|-|TRBV28
CASSLRGEAEAFF
TGTGCCAGCAGTCTCCGGGGGGAGGCCGAAGCTTTCTTT
>TRBJ2-7|TRBD1|-|TRBV27
CASRDRTGNSYEQYF
TGTGCCAGCAGGGATAGGACAGGGAACTCCTACGAGCAGTACTTC
>TRBJ2-3|-|once|TRBV30
CAWSDRALQGTQYF
TGTGCCTGGAGTGACAGGGCCTTACAGGGTACGCAGTATTTT
>TRBJ1-2|TRBD1|-|TRBV29-1
CSVTRDSYGYTF
TGCAGCGTTACCCGGGACAGCTATGGCTACACCTTC
>TRBJ2-2|-|-|TRBV27
CASSSLRDLPGIGELFF
TGTGCCAGCAGTTCACTGCGGGACCTCCCCGGTATCGGGGAGCTGTTTTTT
>TRBJ2-3|TRBD1|-|TRBV5-1
CASSKYRGRGTDTQYF
TGCGCCAGCAGCAAATACAGGGGGCGCGGCACAGATACGCAGTATTTT
>TRBJ2-1|TRBD2|once|TRBV5-1
CASSSGTTLGNEQFF
TGCGCCAGCAGCTCCGGGACTACCCTCGGCAATGAGCAGTTCTTC
>TRBJ1-5|-|-|TRBV7-9
CASSLAGVRGQPQHF
TGTGCCAGCAGCTTAGCGGGAGTTCGCGGGCAGCCCCAGCATTTT
>TRBJ1-1|TRBD1|-|TRBV28
CASSLEGDRHTAFF
TGTGCCAGCAGTTTAGAGGGGGACAGGCATACAGCTTTCTTT
>TRBJ2-7|TRBD1|-|TRBV6-1
CASVIVDRGPYEQYF
TGTGCCAGCGTAATAGTAGACAGGGGGCCCTACGAGCAGTACTTC
>TRBJ2-1|TRBD2|-|TRBV4-3
CASSRGLAGVEQFF
TGCGCCAGCAGCCGAGGACTAGCGGGAGTAGAGCAGTTCTTC
>TRBJ1-4|-|-|TRBV7-6
CASRQQGGSEKLFF
TGTGCCAGCAGACAACAGGGCGGGAGTGAAAAACTGTTTTTT
>TRBJ2-5|-|-|TRBV6-5
CASTFSGGVGETQYF
TGTGCCAGCACTTTTAGCGGTGGGGTGGGGGAGACCCAGTACTTC
>TRBJ2-1|-|-|TRBV6-5
CASSYAGTGYNEQFF
TGTGCCAGCAGTTATGCCGGGACTGGTTACAATGAGCAGTTCTTC
>TRBJ2-7|TRBD2|few|TRBV5-6
CASSLVGLARTYEQYF
TGTGCCAGCAGCTTGGTTGGACTAGCACGCACCTACGAGCAGTACTTC
>TRBJ1-2|-|-|TRBV2
CASSRTANYGYTF
TGTGCCAGCAGCAGGACAGCTAACTATGGCTACACCTTC
>TRBJ2-7|TRBD2|-|TRBV7-3
CASSPLAGSGEQYF
TGTGCCAGCAGCCCACTAGCGGGTTCGGGGGAGCAGTACTTC
>TRBJ2-3|-|-|TRBV18
CASSPPYGQGISAPIPHHTDTQYF
TGTGCCAGCTCACCACCGTATGGGCAGGGGATCAGTGCCCCTATACCCCATCACACAGATACGCAGTATTTT
>TRBJ1-1|-|-|TRBV6-5
CASTSNGGNTEAFF
TGTGCCAGCACTTCTAACGGGGGGAACACTGAAGCTTTCTTT
>TRBJ1-1|-|once|TRBV19
CASSFSLGVNTEAFF
TGTGCCAGTAGTTTTTCCCTCGGGGTGAACACTGAAGCTTTCTTT
>TRBJ2-1|-|-|TRBV18
CASSPNRASSYNEQFF
TGTGCCAGCTCACCTAACAGGGCCAGCTCCTACAATGAGCAGTTCTTC